This T cell receptor (beta chain) was profiled in a study of CD8 T cells in ankylosing spondylitis. This clonotype was seen at least ten times. Its target is not known. The germline V and J ends were trimmed by 5 bases and 3 bases, with 21 bases remaining between them. The length of the CDR3 is 16 residues. Germline assignment: CDR1 DFQATT and CDR2 SNEGSKA (reference sequence). Study conclusions and caveats: Characteristic, it appeared, of ankylosing spondylitis blood was a TCR beta motif of eight or nine highly homologous variants.

Quantitative barcoded 5'-RACE was used to prepare TCR beta libraries. One entry per CDR3 protein, called by TCRdb with MiXCR from the 5' RACE reads. The sample has 500,000 or so distinct CDR3 sequences; 5.3% are singletons. The receptor was derived from a male donor with ankylosing spondylitis. What was sequenced was blood, either unsorted or a sorted T cell fraction (not recorded which). V and J are TRBV20-1 and TRBJ2-3, with D possibly matching TRBD2 (7 bases). The CDR3 reads CSALKGGRAATDTQYF. CDR3 nucleotide sequence: TGCAGTGCTCTTAAGGGGGGGAGGGCCGCGACAGATACGCAGTATTTT.